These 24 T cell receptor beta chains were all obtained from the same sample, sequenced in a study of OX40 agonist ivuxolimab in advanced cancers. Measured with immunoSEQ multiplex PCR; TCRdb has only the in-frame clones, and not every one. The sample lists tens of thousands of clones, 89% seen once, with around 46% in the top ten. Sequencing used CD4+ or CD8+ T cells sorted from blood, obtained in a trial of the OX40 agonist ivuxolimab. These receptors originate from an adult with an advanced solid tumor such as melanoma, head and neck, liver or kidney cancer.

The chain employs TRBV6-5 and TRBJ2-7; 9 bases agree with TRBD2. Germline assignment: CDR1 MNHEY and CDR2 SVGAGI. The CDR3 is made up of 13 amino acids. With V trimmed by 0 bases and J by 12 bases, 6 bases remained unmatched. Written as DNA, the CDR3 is TGTGCCAGCAGTTACTCAGCTAGCGGGGAGGGGTACTTC. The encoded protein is CASSYSASGEGYF.

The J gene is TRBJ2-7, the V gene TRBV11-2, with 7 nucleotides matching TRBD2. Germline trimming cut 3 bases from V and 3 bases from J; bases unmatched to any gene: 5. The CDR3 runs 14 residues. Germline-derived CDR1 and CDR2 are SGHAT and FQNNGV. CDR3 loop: CASSLAGESYEQYF. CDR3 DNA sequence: TGTGCCAGCAGCTTGGCGGGGGAAAGCTACGAGCAGTACTTC. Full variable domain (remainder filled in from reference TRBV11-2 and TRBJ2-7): EAGVAQSPRYKIIEKRQSVAFWCNPISGHATLYWYQQILGQGPKLLIQFQNNGVVDDSQLPKDRFSAERLKGVDSTLKIQPAKLEDSAVYLCASSLAGESYEQYFGPGTRLTVT.

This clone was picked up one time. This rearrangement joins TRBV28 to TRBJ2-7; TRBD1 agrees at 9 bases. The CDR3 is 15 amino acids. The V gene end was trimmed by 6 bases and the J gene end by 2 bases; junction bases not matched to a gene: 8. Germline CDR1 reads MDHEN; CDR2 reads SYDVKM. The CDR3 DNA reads TGTGCCAGCAGGGATGACAGGGGGGTTACCTACGAGCAGTACTTC. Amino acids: CASRDDRGVTYEQYF.

CDR3 protein: CASSEAWGLSYNEQFF. The DNA of the CDR3 is TGTGCCAGCAGTGAAGCGTGGGGGCTCTCCTACAATGAGCAGTTCTTC. The J gene is TRBJ2-1, the V gene TRBV6-1, with D possibly being TRBD1 (6 bases). V was pared by 0 bases and J by 0 bases, with 9 bases between. This CDR3 has 16 amino acids. The V gene's germline CDR1 is MNHNS and CDR2 SASEGT.

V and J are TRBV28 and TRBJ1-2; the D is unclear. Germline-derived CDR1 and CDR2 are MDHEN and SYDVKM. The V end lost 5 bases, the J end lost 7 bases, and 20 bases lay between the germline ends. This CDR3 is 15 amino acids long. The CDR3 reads CASSPIHGRGSGYTF. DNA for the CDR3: TGTGCCAGCAGTCCCATACACGGAAGAGGGTCTGGCTACACCTTC.

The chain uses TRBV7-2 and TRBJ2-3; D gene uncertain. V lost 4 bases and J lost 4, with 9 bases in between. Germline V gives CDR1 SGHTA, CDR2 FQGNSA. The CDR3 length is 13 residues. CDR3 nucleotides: TGTGCCAGCAGCTCCGACCTGCCAGATACGCAGTATTTT. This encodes CASSSDLPDTQYF.

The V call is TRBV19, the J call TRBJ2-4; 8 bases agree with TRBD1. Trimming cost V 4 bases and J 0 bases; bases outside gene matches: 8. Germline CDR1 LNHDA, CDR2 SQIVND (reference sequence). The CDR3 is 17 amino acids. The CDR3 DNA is TGTGCCAGTAGTAATACGGACAGGGAACTAGCCAAAAACATTCAGTACTTC. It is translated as CASSNTDRELAKNIQYF.

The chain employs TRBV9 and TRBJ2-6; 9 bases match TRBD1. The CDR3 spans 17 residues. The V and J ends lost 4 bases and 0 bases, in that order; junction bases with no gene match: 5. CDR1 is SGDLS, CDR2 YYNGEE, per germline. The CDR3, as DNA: TGTGCCAGCAGCTCTGGACAGGGGAACTCTGGGGCCAACGTCCTGACTTTC. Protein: CASSSGQGNSGANVLTF.

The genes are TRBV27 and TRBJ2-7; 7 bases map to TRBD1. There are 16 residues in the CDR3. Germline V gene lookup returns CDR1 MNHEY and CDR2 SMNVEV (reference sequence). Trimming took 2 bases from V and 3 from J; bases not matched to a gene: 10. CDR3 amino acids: CASSLQTGTAYYEQYF. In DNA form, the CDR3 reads TGTGCCAGCAGTTTACAGACCGGGACAGCATACTACGAGCAGTACTTC.

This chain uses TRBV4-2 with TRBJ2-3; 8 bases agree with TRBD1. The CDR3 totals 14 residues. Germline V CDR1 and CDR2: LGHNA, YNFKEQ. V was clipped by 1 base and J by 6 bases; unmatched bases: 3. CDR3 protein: CASSQVGTGDTQYF. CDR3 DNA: TGTGCCAGCAGCCAAGTCGGGACAGGCGATACGCAGTATTTT.

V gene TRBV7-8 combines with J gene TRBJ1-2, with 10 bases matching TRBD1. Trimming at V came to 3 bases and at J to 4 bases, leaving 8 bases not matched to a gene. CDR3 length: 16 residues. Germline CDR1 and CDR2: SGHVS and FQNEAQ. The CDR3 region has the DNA TGTGCCAGCAGCTTTGACACCCGGACAGGGGGCTATGGCTACACCTTC. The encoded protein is CASSFDTRTGGYGYTF.

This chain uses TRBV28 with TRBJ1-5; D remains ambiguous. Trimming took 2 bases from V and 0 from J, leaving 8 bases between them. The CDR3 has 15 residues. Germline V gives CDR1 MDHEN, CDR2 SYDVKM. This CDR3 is CASSLQADSNQPQHF. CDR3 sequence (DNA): TGTGCCAGCAGTTTACAGGCAGATAGCAATCAGCCCCAGCATTTT.

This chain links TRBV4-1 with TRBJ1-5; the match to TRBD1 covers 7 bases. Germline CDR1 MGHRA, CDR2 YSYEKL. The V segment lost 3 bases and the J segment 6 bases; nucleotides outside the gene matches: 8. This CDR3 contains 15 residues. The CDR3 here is CASSHTQGVGQPQHF. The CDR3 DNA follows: TGCGCCAGCAGCCATACGCAGGGGGTCGGTCAGCCCCAGCATTTT.

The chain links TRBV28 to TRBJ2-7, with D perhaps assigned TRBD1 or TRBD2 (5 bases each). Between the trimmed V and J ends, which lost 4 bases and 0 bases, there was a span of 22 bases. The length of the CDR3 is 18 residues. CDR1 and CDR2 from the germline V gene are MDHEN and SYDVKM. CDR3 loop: CASSSYKTTTRGSYEQYF. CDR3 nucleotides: TGTGCCAGCAGTTCCTACAAAACCACCACTAGGGGCTCCTACGAGCAGTACTTC.

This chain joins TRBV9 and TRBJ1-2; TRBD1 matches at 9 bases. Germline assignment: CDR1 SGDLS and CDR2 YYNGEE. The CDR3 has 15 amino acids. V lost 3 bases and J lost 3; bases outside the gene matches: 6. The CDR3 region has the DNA TGTGCCAGCAGCGGGGACAGGGAGGTTGACTATGGCTACACCTTC. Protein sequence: CASSGDREVDYGYTF.

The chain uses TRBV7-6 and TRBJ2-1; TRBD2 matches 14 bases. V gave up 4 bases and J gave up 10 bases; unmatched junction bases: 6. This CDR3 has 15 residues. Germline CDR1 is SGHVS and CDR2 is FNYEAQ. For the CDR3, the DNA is TGTGCCAGCAGCTCGACTAGCGGGGGGGCTGAGGAGCAGTTCTTC. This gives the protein CASSSTSGGAEEQFF.

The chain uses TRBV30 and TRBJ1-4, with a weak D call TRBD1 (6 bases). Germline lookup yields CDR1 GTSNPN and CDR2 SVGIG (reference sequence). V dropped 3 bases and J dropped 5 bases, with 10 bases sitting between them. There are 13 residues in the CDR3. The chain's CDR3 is CAWSHQGNEKLFF. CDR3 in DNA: TGTGCCTGGAGCCATCAGGGGAATGAAAAACTGTTTTTT.

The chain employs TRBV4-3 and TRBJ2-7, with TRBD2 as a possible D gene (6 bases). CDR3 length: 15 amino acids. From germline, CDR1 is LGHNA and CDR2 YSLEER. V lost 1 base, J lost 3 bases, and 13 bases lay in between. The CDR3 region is CASSQGRGAFYEQYF. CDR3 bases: TGCGCCAGCAGCCAAGGACGCGGGGCCTTCTACGAGCAGTACTTC.

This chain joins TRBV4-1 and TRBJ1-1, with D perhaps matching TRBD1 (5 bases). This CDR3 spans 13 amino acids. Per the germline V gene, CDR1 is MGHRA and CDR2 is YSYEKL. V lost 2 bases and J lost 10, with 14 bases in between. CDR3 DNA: TGCGCCAGCAGCCAACCGGGGGGGTTAGGAGCTTTCTTT. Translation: CASSQPGGLGAFF.

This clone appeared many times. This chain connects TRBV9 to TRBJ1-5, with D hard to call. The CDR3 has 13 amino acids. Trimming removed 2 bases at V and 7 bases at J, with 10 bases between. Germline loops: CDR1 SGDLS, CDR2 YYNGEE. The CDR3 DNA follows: TGTGCCAGCAGCGTTTCCCCGGGGCAGCCCCAGCATTTT. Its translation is CASSVSPGQPQHF.

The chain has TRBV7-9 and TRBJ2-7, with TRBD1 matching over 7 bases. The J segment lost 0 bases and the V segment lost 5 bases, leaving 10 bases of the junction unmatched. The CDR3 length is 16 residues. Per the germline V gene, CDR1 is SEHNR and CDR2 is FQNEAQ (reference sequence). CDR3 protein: CASSGIGQASSYEQYF. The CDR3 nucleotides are TGTGCCAGCAGCGGTATCGGACAGGCTAGCTCCTACGAGCAGTACTTC.

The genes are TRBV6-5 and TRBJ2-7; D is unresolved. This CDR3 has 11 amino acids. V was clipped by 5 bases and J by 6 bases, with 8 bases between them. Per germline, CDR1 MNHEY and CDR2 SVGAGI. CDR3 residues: CASSPGSEQYF. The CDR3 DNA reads TGTGCCAGCAGTCCGGGCTCCGAGCAGTACTTC.

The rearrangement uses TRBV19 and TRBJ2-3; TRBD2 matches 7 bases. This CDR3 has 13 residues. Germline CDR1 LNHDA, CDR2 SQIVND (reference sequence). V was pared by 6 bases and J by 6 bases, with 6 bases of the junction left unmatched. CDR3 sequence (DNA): TGTGCCAGTAGCCGAGCGGGGTTCGATACGCAGTATTTT. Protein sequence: CASSRAGFDTQYF.

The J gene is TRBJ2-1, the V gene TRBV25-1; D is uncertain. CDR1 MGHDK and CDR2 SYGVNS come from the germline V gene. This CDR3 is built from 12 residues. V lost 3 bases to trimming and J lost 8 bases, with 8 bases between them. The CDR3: CASSESFYEQFF. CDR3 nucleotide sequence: TGTGCCAGCAGTGAGTCCTTCTATGAGCAGTTCTTC. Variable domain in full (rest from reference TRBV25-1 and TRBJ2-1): EADIYQTPRYLVIGTGKKITLECSQTMGHDKMYWYQQDPGMELHLIHYSYGVNSTEKGDLSSESTVSRIRTEHFPLTLESARPSHTSQYLCASSESFYEQFFGPGTRLTVL.